The 24 T cell receptor beta chains below come from one sample, sequenced in a study of identical twins (dated by TCRdb to the mid-2010s). Library prep was done by 5' RACE. The instrument given in TCRdb is Illumina HiSeq 2000. Starting from the raw public reads, TCRdb applied fastp trimming at Q25, assembled clones with MiXCR and retained in-frame beta chains. Identical CDR3 protein sequences are pooled into one entry, listed with their most common genes and DNA. The sample contains some 600,000 distinct CDR3 sequences, under 8.5% of them found a single time. Of the sample, 1.6% is held by the ten largest clones. These same data were also listed under a study on yellow fever vaccine responses in identical twins.

Sequences were obtained from PBMCs. All receptors come from a woman aged 18-29 years in good health.

This clonotype showed up just a few times. The chain joins TRBV7-8 to TRBJ2-3; D remains ambiguous. V was cut by 7 bases and J by 2 bases, with 16 bases left in between. This CDR3 is built from 15 residues. Looked up from germline, CDR1 is SGHVS and CDR2 is FQNEAQ. CDR3 nucleotide sequence: TGTGCCAGCAACTCCGGCGGTCCGAACACAGATACGCAGTATTTT. Encoded protein: CASNSGGPNTDTQYF.

This clonotype turned up a few times. The genes are TRBV24-1 and TRBJ2-3; 8 nucleotides match TRBD2. After removal of 0 bases from V and 6 bases from J, the junction contained 7 bases not matched to a gene. Germline V gene sequence: CDR1 KGHDR, CDR2 SFDVKD. CDR3 size: 16 residues. The CDR3 spells CATSDLDYGRADTQYF. The CDR3 DNA follows: TGTGCCACCAGTGATTTGGATTACGGGAGGGCTGATACGCAGTATTTT.

This clonotype was seen many times. This chain connects TRBV12-3 or TRBV12-4 to TRBJ1-4; 7 bases fit TRBD1. The CDR3 covers 15 residues. V lost 0 bases, J lost 6 bases, and 4 bases stayed unmatched. The CDR3 protein is CASSLAGRGYEKLFF. In DNA, the CDR3 is TGTGCCAGCAGTTTAGCGGGCAGGGGGTATGAAAAACTGTTTTTT.

This clonotype was counted only a few times. The J gene is TRBJ2-2, the V gene TRBV19; 9 positions match TRBD2. Per the germline V gene, CDR1 is LNHDA and CDR2 is SQIVND (reference sequence). V lost 3 bases, J lost 6 bases, and 11 bases stayed unmatched. This CDR3 contains 17 residues. CDR3 region: CASSILGLAGSAGELFF. The CDR3 nucleotides are TGTGCCAGTAGTATTCTCGGGCTAGCGGGGAGCGCCGGGGAGCTGTTTTTT.

This clonotype appeared many times. The chain's CDR3 is CASSFAGTDYEQYV. The CDR3 region has the DNA TGTGCCAGCAGCTTCGCGGGGACTGATTACGAGCAGTACGTC. V gene TRBV11-2 combines with J gene TRBJ2-7; D is possibly TRBD2 (6 bases). The ends were cut back, 3 bases at V and 4 bases at J, with 13 bases in the middle. Germline CDR1 and CDR2: SGHAT and FQNNGV. This CDR3 is 14 amino acids long.

This clonotype came up a few times. The genes are TRBV19 and TRBJ1-2, with no clear D. The length of the CDR3 is 13 residues. V dropped 5 bases and J dropped 8 bases, with 15 bases sitting between them. CDR1 and CDR2 from the germline V gene are LNHDA and SQIVND (reference sequence). For the CDR3, the DNA is TGTGCCAGTAGTGGGCTCAACAGAGGGGGCTACACCTTC. Its translation is CASSGLNRGGYTF.

This clonotype was detected many times. The CDR3 loop is CASSLGLTSYNEQFF. Here the CDR3 DNA reads TGTGCCAGCAGCTTAGGACTAACCTCCTACAATGAGCAGTTCTTC. The chain recombines TRBV7-3 with TRBJ2-1, with D possibly TRBD2 on 6 matching bases. Deletions cut 2 bases from V and 0 bases from J, with 8 bases between. This CDR3 comprises 15 residues. Germline-derived CDR1 and CDR2 are SGHTA and FQGTGA.

This clonotype was picked up many times. This chain connects TRBV5-1 to TRBJ2-1, with TRBD2 identical over 16 bases. J lost 4 bases, V lost 4 bases, and 8 bases had no gene match. The CDR3 sequence is 18 residues long. Looked up from germline, CDR1 is SGHRS and CDR2 is YFSETQ. CDR3 sequence reads: CASSSPGTSGGGYNEQFF. The CDR3 bases are TGCGCCAGCAGCAGCCCCGGGACTAGCGGGGGGGGTTACAATGAGCAGTTCTTC.

In its sample, this clonotype was seen a few times. The chain joins TRBV28 to TRBJ2-7; 10 bases agree with TRBD1. The trim removed 5 bases at V and 3 bases at J, leaving 10 bases unmatched. Germline V gives CDR1 MDHEN, CDR2 SYDVKM. There are 16 residues in the CDR3. The CDR3 region is CASSKGVDRGYYEQYF. CDR3 sequence (DNA): TGTGCCAGCAGTAAAGGGGTGGACAGGGGGTACTACGAGCAGTACTTC.

Only a few counts were recorded for this clonotype. The rearrangement uses TRBV6-5 and TRBJ1-1; D not resolved. This CDR3 spans 14 amino acids. The V end lost 2 bases, the J end lost 11 bases, and 18 bases lay between the germline ends. The V gene's germline CDR1 is MNHEY and CDR2 SVGAGI. The CDR3 is CASSYVNPPTLAFF. CDR3 coding DNA: TGTGCCAGCAGTTACGTTAACCCACCCACGTTGGCTTTCTTT.

The chain is built from TRBV6-5 and TRBJ2-3; 9 bases align to TRBD2. The CDR3 length is 17 residues. Trimming removed 0 bases from V and 4 bases from J; junction bases left unmatched: 8. The germline CDR1 and CDR2 sequences are MNHEY and SVGAGI. CDR3 nucleotide sequence: TGTGCCAGCAGTTACTCTGCGGGGGGGCTCAACGCAGATACGCAGTATTTT. Protein product: CASSYSAGGLNADTQYF.

This chain uses TRBV28 with TRBJ2-7; D perhaps matches TRBD1 (5 bases). CDR1 is MDHEN, CDR2 SYDVKM, per germline. The germline V and J ends were trimmed by 1 base and 8 bases, with 9 bases remaining between them. This CDR3 comprises 12 residues. As DNA, the CDR3 is TGTGCCAGCAGTTTATTACAGGCCCAGCAGTACTTC. Translated, it gives CASSLLQAQQYF. Based on the CDR3 plus reference TRBV28 and TRBJ2-7, the full variable domain is DVKVTQSSRYLVKRTGEKVFLECVQDMDHENMFWYRQDPGLGLRLIYFSYDVKMKEKGDIPEGYSVSREKKERFSLILESASTNQTSMYLCASSLLQAQQYFGPGTRLTVT.

The J gene is TRBJ2-7, the V gene TRBV5-6; 8 positions agree with TRBD1. V shed 3 bases and J 2 bases; nucleotides not matched to a gene: 10. Germline values: CDR1 SGHDT, CDR2 YYEEEE. The CDR3 runs 16 residues. CDR3 region: CASSSLTGAGTYEQYV. The CDR3 DNA is TGTGCCAGCAGCTCGTTGACAGGGGCCGGAACCTACGAGCAGTACGTC.

This clonotype was picked up a small number of times. This sequence joins TRBV7-8 and TRBJ2-7; tentative D call: TRBD1 (5 bases). V lost 5 bases and J 12 bases, leaving 17 bases between the germline ends. This CDR3 is built from 12 residues. Germline V gene lookup returns CDR1 SGHVS and CDR2 FQNEAQ. CDR3 bases: TGTGCCAGCAGCCCACCTGGCAGGGCGCCGTACGTC. Residues: CASSPPGRAPYV.

The chain is built from TRBV10-1 and TRBJ2-2, with 9 bases that match TRBD1. Germline V gene data show CDR1 as WNHNN and CDR2 as SYGVQD (reference sequence). Trimming cost V 8 bases and J 4 bases; bases outside gene matches: 5. This CDR3 comprises 14 residues. CDR3 in amino acids: CASSGQGFTGELFF. The DNA for the CDR3 is TGCGCCAGCTCGGGACAGGGTTTCACCGGGGAGCTGTTTTTT.

This clonotype was detected only a few times. The V call is TRBV7-2, the J call TRBJ2-3; 8 positions agree with TRBD2. The trim removed 2 bases at V and 0 bases at J, leaving 7 bases unmatched. This CDR3 spans 17 amino acids. CDR1 SGHTA and CDR2 FQGNSA come from the germline V gene. The DNA of the CDR3 is TGTGCCAGCAGCTTAAGGCGCGGGAGGCAAAGCACAGATACGCAGTATTTT. This translates into CASSLRRGRQSTDTQYF. Looking up the rest from reference TRBV7-2 and TRBJ2-3 gives the full variable domain: GAGVSQSPSNKVTEKGKDVELRCDPISGHTALYWYRQSLGQGLEFLIYFQGNSAPDKSGLPSDRFSAERTGGSVSTLTIQRTQQEDSAVYLCASSLRRGRQSTDTQYFGPGTRLTVL.

The rearrangement joins TRBV27 to TRBJ2-5; unclear D gene. Trimming took off 1 base at V and 2 bases at J, with 8 bases between the two ends. The germline V gene has CDR1 MNHEY and CDR2 SMNVEV (reference sequence). The CDR3 contains 14 residues. CDR3 protein: CASSLYKEQETQYF. The CDR3 coding sequence is TGTGCCAGCAGTTTATACAAGGAACAAGAGACCCAGTACTTC.

This clonotype was counted at least ten times. The gene calls are TRBV5-1 and TRBJ1-4, with a weak D call TRBD1 (5 bases). The V end was cut by 1 base, the J end by 2 bases, with 12 bases between. This CDR3 has 16 residues. Germline CDR1 reads SGHRS; CDR2 reads YFSETQ. Written as DNA, the CDR3 is TGCGCCAGCAGCTTGTCCCAGGGAGGTACTAATGAAAAACTGTTTTTT. It encodes CASSLSQGGTNEKLFF.

This clonotype was seen repeatedly, ten times or more. This chain uses TRBV3-1 with TRBJ1-4; the match to TRBD1 covers 7 bases. The germline gives CDR1 LGHDT, CDR2 YNNKEL (reference sequence). CDR3 length: 14 residues. V shed 6 bases, J shed 4 bases, and the junction held 5 bases outside the gene matches. The CDR3 coding sequence is TGTGCCAGCAGTCAGGGACAGCTTAATGAAAAACTGTTTTTT. Amino acids: CASSQGQLNEKLFF.

This clonotype was picked up a small number of times. This chain joins TRBV5-1 and TRBJ2-1, with unresolved D. Germline CDR1 and CDR2: SGHRS and YFSETQ. The CDR3 length is 14 residues. V was cut by 2 bases and J by 3 bases, with 9 bases left in between. The CDR3 is CASSLGDNYNEQFF. The CDR3 DNA reads TGCGCCAGCAGCTTAGGAGACAACTACAATGAGCAGTTCTTC.

The chain carries TRBV11-3 and TRBJ2-7, with 7 bases fitting TRBD1. V lost 3 bases and J lost 3; bases outside the gene matches: 14. The germline V gene encodes CDR1 SGHNT and CDR2 YENEEA. CDR3 size: 17 residues. This CDR3 is CASSFRAVGQRHYEQYF. CDR3 nucleotide sequence: TGTGCCAGCAGCTTCAGAGCGGTGGGACAGCGACACTACGAGCAGTACTTC.

The CDR3 DNA reads TGCAGTGCTAGCCTGGACAGGGGGATCCTAGACAAAAACATTCAGTACTTC. Translation: CSASLDRGILDKNIQYF. The genes are TRBV20-1 and TRBJ2-4; 10 nucleotides agree with TRBD1. This CDR3 is 17 amino acids long. CDR1 and CDR2 (germline): DFQATT, SNEGSKA (reference sequence). V lost 3 bases, J lost 3 bases, and 11 bases stayed unmatched.

This clonotype was seen only a few times. V is TRBV9 and J is TRBJ2-2; D may correspond to TRBD1 or TRBD2 (5 bases each). Trimming removed 3 bases at V and 1 base at J, with 13 bases between. The CDR3 totals 16 residues. The germline gives CDR1 SGDLS, CDR2 YYNGEE. CDR3 DNA: TGTGCCAGCAGCGACTCCGGGACGATGAACACCGGGGAGCTGTTTTTT. Translating gives CASSDSGTMNTGELFF.

This clonotype was counted ten times or more. The V gene is TRBV4-1, the J gene TRBJ1-6; D is unresolved. Germline CDR1 reads MGHRA; CDR2 reads YSYEKL. The length of the CDR3 is 13 residues. Trimming left V 0 bases short and J 4 bases short, with 1 base between. The chain's CDR3 is CASSQDYNSPLHF. The CDR3 DNA is TGCGCCAGCAGCCAAGATTATAATTCACCCCTCCACTTT.